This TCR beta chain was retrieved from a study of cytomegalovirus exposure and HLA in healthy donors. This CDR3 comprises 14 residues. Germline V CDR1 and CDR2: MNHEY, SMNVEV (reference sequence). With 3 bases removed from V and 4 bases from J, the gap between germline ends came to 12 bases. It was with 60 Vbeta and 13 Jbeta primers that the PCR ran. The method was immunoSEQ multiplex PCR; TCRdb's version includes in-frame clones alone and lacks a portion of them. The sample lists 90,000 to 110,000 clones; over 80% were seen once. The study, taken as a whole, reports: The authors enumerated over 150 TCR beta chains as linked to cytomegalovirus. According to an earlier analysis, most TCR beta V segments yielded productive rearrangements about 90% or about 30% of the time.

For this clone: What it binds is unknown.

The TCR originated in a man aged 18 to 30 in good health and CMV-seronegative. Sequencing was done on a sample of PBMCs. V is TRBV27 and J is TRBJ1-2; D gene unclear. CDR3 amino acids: CASSFGGFGYGYTF. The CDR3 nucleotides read TGTGCCAGCAGTTTCGGTGGTTTCGGCTATGGCTACACCTTC.